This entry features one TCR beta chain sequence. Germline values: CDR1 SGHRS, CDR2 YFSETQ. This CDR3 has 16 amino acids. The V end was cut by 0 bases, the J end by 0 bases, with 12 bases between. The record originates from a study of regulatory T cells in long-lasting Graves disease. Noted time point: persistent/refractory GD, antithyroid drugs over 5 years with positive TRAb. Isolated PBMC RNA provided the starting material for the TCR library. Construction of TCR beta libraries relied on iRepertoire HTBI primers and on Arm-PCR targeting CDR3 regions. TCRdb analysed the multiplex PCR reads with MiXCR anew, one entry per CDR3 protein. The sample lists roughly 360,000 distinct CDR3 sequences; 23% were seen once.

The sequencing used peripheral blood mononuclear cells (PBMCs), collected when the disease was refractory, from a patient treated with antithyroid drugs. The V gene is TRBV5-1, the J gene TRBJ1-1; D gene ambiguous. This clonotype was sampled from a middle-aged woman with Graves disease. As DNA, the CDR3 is TGCGCCAGCAGCTTGGCCGTAACGAGCCTGAACACTGAAGCTTTCTTT. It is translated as CASSLAVTSLNTEAFF.